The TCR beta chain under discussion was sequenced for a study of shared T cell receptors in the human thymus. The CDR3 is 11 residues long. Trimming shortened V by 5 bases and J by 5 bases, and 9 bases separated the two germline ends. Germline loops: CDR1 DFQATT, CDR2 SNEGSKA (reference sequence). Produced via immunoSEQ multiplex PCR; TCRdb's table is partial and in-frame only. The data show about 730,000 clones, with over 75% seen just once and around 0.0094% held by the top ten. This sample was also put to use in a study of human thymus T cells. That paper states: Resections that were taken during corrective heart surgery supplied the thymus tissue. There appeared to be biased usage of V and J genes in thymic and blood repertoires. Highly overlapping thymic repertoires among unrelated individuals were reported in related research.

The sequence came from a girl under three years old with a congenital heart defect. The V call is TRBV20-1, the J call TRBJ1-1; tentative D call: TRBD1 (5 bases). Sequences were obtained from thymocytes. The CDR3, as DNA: TGCAGTGCTGGGGGGGGGACTGAAGCTTTCTTT. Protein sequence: CSAGGGTEAFF.